This TCR beta chain was captured by sequencing in a study of shared clonotypes between healthy human individuals. Study-wide findings and caveats: Genetic and exposure-history diversity was limited by the small donor number. Among donors, the sharing of clonotypes was expected to be influenced by sequencing depth. Across subsets, estimated richness was generally greater for naive than for memory populations.

A remark on this clone: The antigen remains unidentified. A read error is likely, as this CDR3 ends without the conserved phenylalanine or tryptophan. Because the CDR3's place on the DNA is in doubt, the DNA is left out and the CDR3 is given as listed by TCRdb.

The input for sorted-subset replicate PCRs was 150 to 200 ng DNA, some 30,000 T cell genomes. Produced via immunoSEQ multiplex PCR; TCRdb's table is partial and in-frame only. Here the sample spans approximately 1.5 million clones, 95% to 99% being singletons. The germline gives CDR1 KGHSH, CDR2 LQKENI. Termini included, the CDR3 measures 9 amino acids. J is TRBJ1-4 and V is TRBV18. Source material: naive CD4+ T cells sorted from blood. Subset denoted: CD45RA+ positively selected. The sequence came from a man aged 25 to 45 in good health. CDR3 residues: CASSRNLFV.